This T cell receptor beta chain was recorded in a study of T cell responses to AZD1222 COVID-19 vaccine. Study observations and caveats: There were mostly white British donors and more females than males, and clonal diversity was possibly underestimated.

As concerns this clone: Its antigen is as yet unknown.

Method: immunoSEQ multiplex PCR; TCRdb's copy keeps in-frame clones and lacks some. Of nearly 110,000 clones in the sample, roughly 85% are singletons; the top ten hold approximately 4.8%. The CDR3 extends over 16 amino acids. The V end was cut by 2 bases, the J end by 0 bases, with 10 bases between. Germline CDR1 reads SNHLY; CDR2 reads FYNNEI. The receptor comes from an adult who received the AZD1222 COVID-19 vaccine. The chain has TRBV2 and TRBJ2-2; D unresolved. Sequences were derived from peripheral blood, sampled 28 days after the second AZD1222 dose. CDR3 region: CASSERSTANTGELFF. In DNA, the CDR3 is TGTGCCAGCAGTGAACGTAGTACAGCGAACACCGGGGAGCTGTTTTTT.